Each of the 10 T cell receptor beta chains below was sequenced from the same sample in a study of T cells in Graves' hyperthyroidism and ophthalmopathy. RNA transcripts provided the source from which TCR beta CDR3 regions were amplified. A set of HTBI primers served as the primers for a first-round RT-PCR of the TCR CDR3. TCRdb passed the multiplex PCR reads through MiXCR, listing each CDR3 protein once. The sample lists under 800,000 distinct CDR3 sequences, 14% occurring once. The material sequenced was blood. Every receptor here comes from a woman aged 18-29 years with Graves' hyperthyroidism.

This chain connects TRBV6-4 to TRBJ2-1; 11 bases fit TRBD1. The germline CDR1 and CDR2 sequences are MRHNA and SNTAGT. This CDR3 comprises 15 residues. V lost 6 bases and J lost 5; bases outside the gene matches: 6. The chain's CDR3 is CASRAGQGAHNEQFF. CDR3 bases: TGTGCCAGCAGAGCTGGACAGGGGGCCCACAATGAGCAGTTCTTC.

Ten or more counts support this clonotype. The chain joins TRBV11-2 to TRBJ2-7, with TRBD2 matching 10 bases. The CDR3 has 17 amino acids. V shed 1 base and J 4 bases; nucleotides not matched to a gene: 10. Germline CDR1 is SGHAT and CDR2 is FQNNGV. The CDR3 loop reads CASSLAEREGLRYEQYF. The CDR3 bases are TGTGCCAGCAGCTTAGCTGAGCGGGAGGGCCTCCGGTACGAGCAGTACTTC.

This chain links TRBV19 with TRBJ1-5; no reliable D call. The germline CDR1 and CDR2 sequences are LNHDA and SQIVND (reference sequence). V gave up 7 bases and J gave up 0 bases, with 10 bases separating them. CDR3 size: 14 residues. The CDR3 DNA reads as TGTGCCAGTATCCCTATGCATAGCAATCAGCCCCAGCATTTT. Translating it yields CASIPMHSNQPQHF.

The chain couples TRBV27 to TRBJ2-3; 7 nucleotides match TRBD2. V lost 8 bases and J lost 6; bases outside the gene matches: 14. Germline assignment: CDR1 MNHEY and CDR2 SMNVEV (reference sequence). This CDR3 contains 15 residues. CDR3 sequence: CASLPLAGRRDTQYF. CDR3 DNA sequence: TGTGCCAGCCTGCCATTAGCGGGCAGAAGGGATACGCAGTATTTT.

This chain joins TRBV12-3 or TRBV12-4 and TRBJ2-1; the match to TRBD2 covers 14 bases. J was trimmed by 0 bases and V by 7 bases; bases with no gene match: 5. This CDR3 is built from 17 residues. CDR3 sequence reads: CASTLGLAGGSYNEQFF. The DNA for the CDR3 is TGTGCCAGCACCCTAGGACTAGCGGGAGGCTCCTACAATGAGCAGTTCTTC.

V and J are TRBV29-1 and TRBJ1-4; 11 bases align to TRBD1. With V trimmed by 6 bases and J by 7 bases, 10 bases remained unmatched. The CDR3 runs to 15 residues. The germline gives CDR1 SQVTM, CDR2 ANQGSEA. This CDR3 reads CSVGPGGTGGEKLFF. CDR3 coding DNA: TGCAGCGTCGGACCCGGGGGGACAGGGGGTGAAAAACTGTTTTTT. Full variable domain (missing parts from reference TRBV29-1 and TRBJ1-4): SAVISQKPSRDICQRGTSLTIQCQVDSQVTMMFWYRQQPGQSLTLIATANQGSEATYESGFVIDKFPISRPNLTFSTLTVSNMSPEDSSIYLCSVGPGGTGGEKLFFGSGTQLSVL.

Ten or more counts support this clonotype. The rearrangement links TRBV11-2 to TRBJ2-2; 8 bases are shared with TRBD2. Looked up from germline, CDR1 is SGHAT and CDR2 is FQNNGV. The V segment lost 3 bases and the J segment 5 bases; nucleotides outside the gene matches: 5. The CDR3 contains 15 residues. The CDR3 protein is CASSLSGGGTGELFF. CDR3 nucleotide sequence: TGTGCCAGCAGCTTGTCGGGAGGGGGAACCGGGGAGCTGTTTTTT.

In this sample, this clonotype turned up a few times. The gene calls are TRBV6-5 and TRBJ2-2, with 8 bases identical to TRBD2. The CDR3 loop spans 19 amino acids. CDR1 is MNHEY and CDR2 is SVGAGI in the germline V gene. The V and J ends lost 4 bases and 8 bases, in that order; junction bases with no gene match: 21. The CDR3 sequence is CASSSPGTSFWTLEGELFF. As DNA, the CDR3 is TGTGCCAGCAGTTCCCCCGGGACTAGTTTTTGGACGCTGGAGGGGGAGCTGTTTTTT.

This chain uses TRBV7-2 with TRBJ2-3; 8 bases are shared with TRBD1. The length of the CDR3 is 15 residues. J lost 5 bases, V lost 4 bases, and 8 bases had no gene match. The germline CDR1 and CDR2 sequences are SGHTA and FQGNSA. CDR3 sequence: CASSSYRDRQDTQYF. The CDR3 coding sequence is TGTGCCAGCAGCTCGTATCGGGACAGGCAAGATACGCAGTATTTT.

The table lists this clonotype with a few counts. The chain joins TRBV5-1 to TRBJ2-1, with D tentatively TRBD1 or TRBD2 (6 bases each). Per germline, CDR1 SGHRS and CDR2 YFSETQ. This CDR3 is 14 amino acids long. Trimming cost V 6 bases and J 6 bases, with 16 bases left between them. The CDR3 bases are TGCGCCAGCACCGGGGGCGGGCACAGCAATGAGCAGTTCTTC. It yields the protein CASTGGGHSNEQFF.